A single sample gave rise to the 30 T cell receptor beta chains below, sequenced in a study of cytomegalovirus exposure and HLA in healthy donors. Primers included in the PCR were 60 Vbeta and 13 Jbeta primers. Sequencing used immunoSEQ multiplex PCR; TCRdb keeps in-frame clones, though not all of them. The repertoire holds about 97,000 clones, over 8% seen once, with about 5% in the top ten. The specimen was PBMCs. Every receptor here comes from a man aged 45-65 years in good health and CMV-seropositive.

The rearrangement uses TRBV4-2 and TRBJ1-5; perhaps TRBD1 as D (5 bases). Germline V gene data show CDR1 as LGHNA and CDR2 as YNFKEQ. The CDR3 covers 15 residues. V lost 0 bases, J lost 5 bases, and 11 bases lay in between. CDR3 sequence: CASSQDGGGDQPQHF. CDR3 sequence (DNA): TGTGCCAGCAGCCAAGATGGGGGAGGGGATCAGCCCCAGCATTTT.

This clone has more than one count but fewer than ten. This chain connects TRBV27 to TRBJ2-7; D is perhaps TRBD2 (5 bases). The CDR3 spans 13 residues. Germline V lookup: CDR1 MNHEY, CDR2 SMNVEV (reference sequence). V lost 6 bases and J 2 bases, leaving 11 bases between the germline ends. In DNA, the CDR3 is TGTGCCAGCAGCCCGGCTAGCACCTACGAGCAGTACTTC. Its protein is CASSPASTYEQYF.

In DNA form, the CDR3 reads TGTGCCAGCAGCTTGGCAAGCCGGGACACTGAAGCTTTCTTT. Its protein is CASSLASRDTEAFF. The chain recombines TRBV5-4 with TRBJ1-1; no definite D call. CDR1 and CDR2 from the germline V gene are SGHNT and YYREEE (reference sequence). The CDR3 is 14 residues long. V lost 0 bases, J lost 3 bases, and 9 bases lay in between.

The chain links TRBV5-8 to TRBJ1-1, with D unclear. Trimming cost V 2 bases and J 1 base, with 3 bases left between them. Germline V gene lookup returns CDR1 SGHTS and CDR2 YDEGEE. The CDR3 sequence is 12 residues long. The CDR3 DNA reads TGTGCCAGCAGCTTCGGGAACACTGAAGCTTTCTTT. Translating it yields CASSFGNTEAFF. Full variable domain (outside the CDR3, taken from reference TRBV5-8 and TRBJ1-1): EAGVTQSPTHLIKTRGQQATLRCSPISGHTSVYWYQQALGLGLQFLLWYDEGEERNRGNFPPRFSGRQFPNYSSELNVNALELEDSALYLCASSFGNTEAFFGQGTRLTVV.

The rearrangement uses TRBV6-1 and TRBJ1-6; a weak D match, TRBD1 (5 bases). The germline V gene has CDR1 MNHNS and CDR2 SASEGT. The CDR3 runs 15 residues. The germline V and J ends were trimmed by 0 bases and 4 bases, with 7 bases remaining between them. CDR3 DNA: TGTGCCAGCAGTGAAGCCACAGGTTATAATTCACCCCTCCACTTT. The encoded protein is CASSEATGYNSPLHF.

The chain employs TRBV30 and TRBJ1-5; the D is unclear. This CDR3 is 15 amino acids long. V was pared by 1 base and J by 3 bases, with 13 bases between. Germline CDR1 GTSNPN, CDR2 SVGIG (reference sequence). CDR3 protein: CAWSAIDADNQPQHF. The CDR3 bases are TGTGCCTGGAGTGCCATAGACGCGGACAATCAGCCCCAGCATTTT.

This sequence joins TRBV10-1 and TRBJ2-5, with TRBD1 as a possible D gene (6 bases). This CDR3 has 13 amino acids. Germline assignment: CDR1 WNHNN and CDR2 SYGVQD (reference sequence). Trimming removed 3 bases at V and 7 bases at J, with 12 bases between. The chain's CDR3 is CASSDSIRGTQYF. The CDR3 DNA reads TGCGCCAGCAGTGATTCTATCAGGGGGACCCAGTACTTC.

The sample holds a few counts of this clone. This chain joins TRBV27 and TRBJ2-5; 10 bases align to TRBD2. The J call could be wrong; TRBJ2-7 is a better fit for the DNA end. CDR3 length equals 13 residues. Germline lookup yields CDR1 MNHEY and CDR2 SMNVEV (reference sequence). CDR3 in amino acids: CASSSGLADEQYF. CDR3 nucleotides: TGTGCCAGCAGTTCCGGACTAGCGGACGAGCAGTACTTC.

This clone was counted only a few times. CDR3 residues: CASSLGKGGYTEAFF. The CDR3 DNA is TGTGCCAGCAGCTTAGGAAAAGGGGGCTACACTGAAGCTTTCTTT. The chain is built from TRBV11-2 and TRBJ1-1; 7 positions match TRBD1. The CDR3 covers 15 residues. V was clipped by 1 base and J by 3 bases; unmatched bases: 5. Germline V lookup: CDR1 SGHAT, CDR2 FQNNGV.

This clone was seen a few times. The V gene is TRBV2, the J gene TRBJ2-3, with 14 nucleotides matching TRBD2. The CDR3 loop spans 17 amino acids. V trimming: 6 bases; J trimming: 4 bases; junction bases outside the gene matches: 9. Germline loops: CDR1 SNHLY, CDR2 FYNNEI. The CDR3 sequence is CASSSGTSGRRSDTQYF. The CDR3 DNA follows: TGTGCCAGCAGCTCCGGGACTAGCGGGAGAAGGTCAGATACGCAGTATTTT.

Remarks on this clone: An end of the junction does not agree with germline; a read error may underlie this. This chain joins TRBV6-6 and TRBJ2-7; TRBD1 matches at 8 bases. CDR3 length: 14 amino acids. Germline CDR1 is MNHNY and CDR2 is SVGAGI (reference sequence). The CDR3 DNA sequence: TGTGCCGGCAGTTCCACAGGGGGCTCCTACGAGCAGTACTTC. As protein: CAGSSTGGSYEQYF.

The chain links TRBV5-4 to TRBJ1-2; maybe TRBD1 (6 bases). In germline, CDR1 is SGHNT, CDR2 YYREEE (reference sequence). Trimming stripped 10 bases from V and 2 bases from J, with 15 bases between. The CDR3 runs to 13 residues. This CDR3 is CAHGDTLNYGYTF. CDR3 nucleotides: TGTGCCCACGGGGACACCTTAAACTATGGCTACACCTTC.

This clone was picked up a small number of times. J is TRBJ2-1 and V is TRBV27; D uncertain. The germline V and J ends were trimmed by 4 bases and 8 bases, with 15 bases remaining between them. The CDR3 totals 14 residues. Germline loops: CDR1 MNHEY, CDR2 SMNVEV (reference sequence). For the CDR3, the DNA is TGTGCCAGCAGTTCACAGCTCTTAGGCTATGAGCAGTTCTTC. Its protein product is CASSSQLLGYEQFF.

This chain links TRBV6-5 with TRBJ1-2; D remains unclear. Germline values: CDR1 MNHEY, CDR2 SVGAGI. V dropped 0 bases and J dropped 5 bases, with 16 bases sitting between them. The CDR3 consists of 16 residues. CDR3 sequence reads: CASSYSAGRLTYGYTF. Written as DNA, the CDR3 is TGTGCCAGCAGTTACTCGGCCGGTAGACTTACTTATGGCTACACCTTC.

The V call is TRBV28, the J call TRBJ1-2, with a weak D call TRBD1 (5 bases). Germline V gives CDR1 MDHEN, CDR2 SYDVKM. The length of the CDR3 is 13 residues. Trimming removed 7 bases from V and 4 bases from J, with 13 bases in between. The CDR3 bases are TGTGCCAGCACTACCCAGGGTGGCTATGGCTACACCTTC. It is translated as CASTTQGGYGYTF.

The chain carries TRBV28 and TRBJ2-1; D gene unclear. The germline V gene encodes CDR1 MDHEN and CDR2 SYDVKM. V lost 3 bases, J lost 9 bases, and 27 bases lay in between. The CDR3 is made up of 18 amino acids. Here the CDR3 DNA reads TGTGCCAGCAGTTTTTCGGCTATTAGAGCGTTCACCGGCAGTGAGCAGTTCTTC. Protein: CASSFSAIRAFTGSEQFF.

The sample holds a few counts of this clone. This rearrangement joins TRBV5-1 to TRBJ2-7; D ambiguous. Trimming took off 0 bases at V and 0 bases at J, with 10 bases between the two ends. The length of the CDR3 is 15 residues. CDR1 SGHRS and CDR2 YFSETQ come from the germline V gene. CDR3 amino acids: CASSLGSYYSYEQYF. Written as DNA, the CDR3 is TGCGCCAGCAGCTTGGGATCCTATTACTCCTACGAGCAGTACTTC.

This clone appeared a few times. The V call is TRBV7-3, the J call TRBJ1-2; D possibly corresponds to TRBD1 (6 bases). The CDR3 has 15 residues. V was cut by 5 bases and J by 2 bases, with 15 bases left in between. Germline CDR1 is SGHTA and CDR2 is FQGTGA. DNA for the CDR3: TGTGCCAGCAGCAAAGGGGGTACAGGAAACTATGGCTACACCTTC. Its protein product is CASSKGGTGNYGYTF.

The J gene is TRBJ1-6, the V gene TRBV29-1; TRBD1 might be the D (6 bases). There are 13 residues in the CDR3. In germline, CDR1 is SQVTM, CDR2 ANQGSEA. The ends were cut back, 8 bases at V and 4 bases at J, with 12 bases in the middle. The CDR3 region has the DNA TGCAGCACCTCGACAGGATATAATTCACCCCTCCACTTT. Amino acid sequence: CSTSTGYNSPLHF.

This clone appeared a few times. Here the CDR3 DNA reads TGCGCCAGCATTGGTAGTGTAATAATTGGTACAGATACGCAGTATTTT. It codes for CASIGSVIIGTDTQYF. The gene calls are TRBV10-1 and TRBJ2-3, with D unresolved. This CDR3 spans 16 amino acids. The ends were cut back, 7 bases at V and 3 bases at J, with 20 bases in the middle. CDR1 is WNHNN and CDR2 is SYGVQD in the germline V gene (reference sequence).

This clone turned up a few times. The rearrangement links TRBV18 to TRBJ2-6; tentatively, D is TRBD1 (5 bases). The ends were cut back, 5 bases at V and 0 bases at J, with 11 bases in the middle. Germline loops: CDR1 KGHSH, CDR2 LQKENI. The CDR3 is 16 amino acids. The CDR3 sequence is CASSSRQTSGANVLTF. In DNA form, the CDR3 reads TGTGCCAGCTCATCAAGACAGACCTCTGGGGCCAACGTCCTGACTTTC.

Only a few counts were recorded for this clone. This chain connects TRBV18 to TRBJ1-2; 7 nucleotides align to TRBD1. Germline CDR1 is KGHSH and CDR2 is LQKENI. This CDR3 contains 14 residues. The V gene end was trimmed by 4 bases and the J gene end by 1 base; junction bases not matched to a gene: 3. The CDR3 region has the DNA TGTGCCAGCTCACGGGGACAGCGTAACTATGGCTACACCTTC. Encoded protein: CASSRGQRNYGYTF.

A few counts support this clone. The gene calls are TRBV10-3 and TRBJ1-1, with a tentative D call TRBD1 (5 bases). CDR3 length: 14 residues. CDR1 ENHRY and CDR2 SYGVKD come from the germline V gene. Trimming left V 2 bases short and J 6 bases short, with 13 bases between. The CDR3 loop reads CAISEPTGGAEAFF. Written as DNA, the CDR3 is TGTGCCATCAGTGAGCCGACCGGGGGGGCTGAAGCTTTCTTT.

This chain uses TRBV7-9 with TRBJ1-4; TRBD1 matches at 7 bases. Germline loops: CDR1 SEHNR, CDR2 FQNEAQ (reference sequence). The CDR3 sequence is 14 residues long. Germline trimming cut 7 bases from V and 2 bases from J; bases unmatched to any gene: 4. CDR3 loop: CASTSGQTNEKLFF. In DNA, the CDR3 is TGTGCCAGCACCTCGGGACAGACTAATGAAAAACTGTTTTTT.

The chain has TRBV9 and TRBJ1-2, with 9 bases matching TRBD1. Germline trimming cut 3 bases from V and 7 bases from J; bases unmatched to any gene: 10. This CDR3 region has 15 residues. The germline V gene encodes CDR1 SGDLS and CDR2 YYNGEE. DNA for the CDR3: TGTGCCAGCAGCGCGCCACAGGGGGCGCGATTTGGCTACACCTTC. Residues: CASSAPQGARFGYTF.

The V call is TRBV4-1, the J call TRBJ2-5; weak D call: TRBD2 (5 bases). V was shortened by 4 bases and J by 2 bases, with 8 bases between the two germline ends. This CDR3 is 13 amino acids long. Germline V gene lookup returns CDR1 MGHRA and CDR2 YSYEKL. This chain's CDR3 is CASSRREQETQYF. The CDR3 DNA reads as TGCGCCAGCAGCCGAAGGGAGCAAGAGACCCAGTACTTC.

This clone was counted between two and nine times. The gene calls are TRBV6-6 and TRBJ2-5; 8 bases line up with TRBD2. Losses at the gene ends were 5 bases for V and 5 bases for J; bases not matched to a gene: 7. Germline loops: CDR1 MNHNY, CDR2 SVGAGI (reference sequence). The CDR3 runs to 14 residues. CDR3: CASSTGGAIETQYF. The CDR3 region has the DNA TGTGCCAGCAGTACGGGGGGGGCTATCGAGACCCAGTACTTC.

V gene TRBV6-6 combines with J gene TRBJ2-7, with a weak D call TRBD1 (8 bases). The CDR3 has 15 residues. Germline V lookup: CDR1 MNHNY, CDR2 SVGAGI (reference sequence). V gave up 6 bases and J gave up 3 bases, with 18 bases separating them. CDR3 loop: CASRKTGGDYYEQYF. The CDR3 DNA reads as TGTGCCAGCAGAAAAACAGGGGGGGACTACTACGAGCAGTACTTC.

A few counts support this clone. CDR3 region: CASSYKPRWTEAFF. CDR3 nucleotide sequence: TGTGCCAGCAGTTACAAGCCGAGATGGACTGAAGCTTTCTTT. This sequence joins TRBV6-5 and TRBJ1-1; D remains unclear. The germline V and J ends were trimmed by 2 bases and 5 bases, with 12 bases remaining between them. The CDR3 is made up of 14 amino acids. Germline assignment: CDR1 MNHEY and CDR2 SVGAGI.

In its sample, this clone was seen a few times. This rearrangement joins TRBV28 to TRBJ2-7; 10 bases match TRBD2. Germline CDR1 MDHEN, CDR2 SYDVKM. V shed 6 bases and J 0 bases; nucleotides not matched to a gene: 5. The CDR3 length is 15 residues. CDR3 in DNA: TGTGCCAGCAGATGGACTAGCGGCAGCTCCTACGAGCAGTACTTC. Its translation is CASRWTSGSSYEQYF.